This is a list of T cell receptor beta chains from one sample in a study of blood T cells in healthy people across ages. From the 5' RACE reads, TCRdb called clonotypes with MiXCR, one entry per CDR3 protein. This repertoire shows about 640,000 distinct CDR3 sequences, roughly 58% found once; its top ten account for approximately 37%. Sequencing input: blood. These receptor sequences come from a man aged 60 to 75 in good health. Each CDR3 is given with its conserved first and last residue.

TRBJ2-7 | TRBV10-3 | CAISSGGASYEQYF
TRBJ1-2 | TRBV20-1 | CSAVTGTPYTF
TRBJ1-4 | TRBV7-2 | CASSPAGRTNEKLFF
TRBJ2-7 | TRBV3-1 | CASSQRGQDSYEQYF
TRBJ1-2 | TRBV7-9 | CASRPAVLDYGYTF
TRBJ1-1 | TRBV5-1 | CASSQQGRDTEAFF
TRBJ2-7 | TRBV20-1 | CSAEGQAYEQYF
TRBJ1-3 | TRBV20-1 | CSAPDQGSGNTIYF
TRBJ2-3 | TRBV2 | CASSEAWSNTQYF
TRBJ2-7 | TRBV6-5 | CADSRILSYEQYF
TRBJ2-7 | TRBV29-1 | CSARRGDGYEQYF
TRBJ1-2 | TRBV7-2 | CASSLAPLGQGAYYGYTF
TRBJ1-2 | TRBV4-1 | CASSQGGGGGYTF
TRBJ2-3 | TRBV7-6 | CASSLAAGGIDTQYF
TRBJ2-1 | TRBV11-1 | CASSTERGYYNEQFF
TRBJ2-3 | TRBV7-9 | CASSGPGQPTDTQYF
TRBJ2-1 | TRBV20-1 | CSARGGRNEQFF
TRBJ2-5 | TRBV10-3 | CAAGGQETQYF
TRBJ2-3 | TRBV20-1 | CSARDYRLAGAGTDTQYF
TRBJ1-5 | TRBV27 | CASSLSSAGQPQHF
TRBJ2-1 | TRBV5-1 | CASRIEGLLYNEQFF
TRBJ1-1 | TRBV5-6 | CASSLQGQLNTEAFF
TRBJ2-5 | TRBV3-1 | CASSQVPSRETQYF